These T cell receptor beta chains were read from a single sample in a study of control samples from healthy donors and cancer patients. Profiled with immunoSEQ multiplex PCR; TCRdb holds only in-frame clones, not every one. Of roughly 69,000 clones listed, more than 75% are singletons. Sequencing used PBMCs. The receptors shown here come from a woman aged 45-65 years with head and neck cancer. CDR3s include the opening cysteine and the closing phenylalanine or tryptophan. Fields, in order: clone size, J gene, V gene, D gene, CDR3 protein, CDR3 DNA. The D gene is left open where the match is weak. Rows may omit the clone size; those that give it use once, few, many or a size class.

NA,TRBJ2-2,TRBV6-1,TRBD2,CASSDLAGGPYVGELFF,TGTGCCAGCAGTGACTTAGCGGGGGGGCCCTATGTCGGGGAGCTGTTTTTT
NA,TRBJ2-7,TRBV27,NA,CASSLVRSYEQYF,TGTGCCAGCAGTTTGGTCAGATCCTACGAGCAGTACTTC
NA,TRBJ2-5,TRBV3-1/TRBV3-2,TRBD2,CASSQARLAGPETQYF,TGTGCCAGCAGCCAAGCGCGACTAGCGGGGCCAGAGACCCAGTACTTC
few,TRBJ2-3,TRBV6-2/TRBV6-3,TRBD2,CASSYLGRGADTQYF,TGTGCCAGCAGTTACCTCGGACGGGGGGCAGATACGCAGTATTTT
few,TRBJ2-6,TRBV5-5,TRBD1,CASSPKTGGSFAGANVLTF,TGTGCCAGCAGCCCAAAGACAGGGGGCAGTTTTGCTGGGGCCAACGTCCTGACTTTC
NA,TRBJ2-1,TRBV5-4,NA,CASSLAGYGRFNEQFF,TGTGCCAGCAGCTTGGCGGGTTATGGTAGATTCAATGAGCAGTTCTTC
NA,TRBJ1-5,TRBV2,NA,CASHGSGGDNQPQHF,TGTGCCAGCCATGGTTCCGGGGGCGACAATCAGCCCCAGCATTTT
NA,TRBJ2-5,TRBV2,TRBD2,CASKLAGRQETQYF,TGTGCCAGCAAGCTAGCGGGGAGGCAAGAGACCCAGTACTTC
NA,TRBJ2-5,TRBV30,NA,CAWSGGLQETQYF,TGTGCCTGGAGCGGGGGCCTCCAAGAGACCCAGTACTTC
NA,TRBJ2-3,TRBV2,TRBD1,CASSRQGERDTQYF,TGTGCCAGCAGTCGACAGGGGGAAAGAGATACGCAGTATTTT
NA,TRBJ2-7,TRBV2,TRBD1,CASKKGQGWDWEQYF,TGTGCCAGCAAGAAGGGACAGGGGTGGGACTGGGAGCAGTACTTC
NA,TRBJ2-7,TRBV5-4,TRBD1,CASSQDGTVYEQYF,TGTGCCAGCAGCCAGGATGGGACAGTTTACGAGCAGTACTTC
few,TRBJ2-6,TRBV2,NA,CARSENSGANVLTF,TGTGCCAGGAGCGAGAACTCTGGGGCCAACGTCCTGACTTTC
once,TRBJ1-5,TRBV27,NA,CASSLWSHSNQPQHF,TGTGCCAGCAGTTTATGGTCGCATAGCAATCAGCCCCAGCATTTT
NA,TRBJ2-1,TRBV7-2,TRBD2,CASSLSGGLRGNEQFF,TGTGCCAGCAGCCTTAGCGGGGGACTTCGCGGCAATGAGCAGTTCTTC
NA,TRBJ2-7,TRBV5-1,TRBD2,CASSPGEGRPSYEQYF,TGCGCCAGCAGCCCCGGGGAGGGACGGCCCTCCTACGAGCAGTACTTC
NA,TRBJ2-1,TRBV6-2/TRBV6-3,TRBD2,CASSYGGAGGPNEQFF,TGTGCCAGCAGTTACGGGGGAGCGGGGGGGCCGAATGAGCAGTTCTTC
NA,TRBJ2-7,TRBV5-4,TRBD2,CASSLDPAGSYEQYF,TGTGCCAGCAGCTTAGACCCAGCGGGGAGCTACGAGCAGTACTTC
NA,TRBJ2-2,TRBV10-3,NA,CAISESNIGSDTGELFF,TGTGCCATCAGTGAGTCGAATATAGGGTCGGACACCGGGGAGCTGTTTTTT
NA,TRBJ2-3,TRBV5-4,TRBD1,CASSLDRGQLDTQYF,TGTGCCAGCAGCCTGGACAGGGGGCAACTGGATACGCAGTATTTT
NA,TRBJ1-6,TRBV12-3/TRBV12-4,NA,CASSLSKNSPLHF,TGTGCCAGCAGTTTAAGCAAGAATTCACCCCTCCACTTT